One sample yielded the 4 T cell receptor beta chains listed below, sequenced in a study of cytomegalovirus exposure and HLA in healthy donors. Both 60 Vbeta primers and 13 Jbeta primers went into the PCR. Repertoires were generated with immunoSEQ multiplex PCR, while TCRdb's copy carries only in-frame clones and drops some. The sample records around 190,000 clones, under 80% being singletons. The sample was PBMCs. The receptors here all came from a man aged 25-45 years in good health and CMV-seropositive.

This chain's CDR3 is CASSPPGGNTGELFF. The CDR3 DNA follows: TGTGCCAGCAGCCCCCCGGGGGGGAACACCGGGGAGCTGTTTTTT. The chain uses TRBV7-3 and TRBJ2-2; 7 positions match TRBD2. The CDR3 loop spans 15 amino acids. Germline V gene lookup returns CDR1 SGHTA and CDR2 FQGTGA. The junction had 4 bases not matched to a gene; V was cut back by 5 bases and J by 1 base. Supplemented by reference TRBV7-3 and TRBJ2-2, the full variable domain reads GAGVSQTPSNKVTEKGKYVELRCDPISGHTALYWYRQSLGQGPEFLIYFQGTGAADDSGLPNDRFFAVRPEGSVSTLKIQRTERGDSAVYLCASSPPGGNTGELFFGEGSRLTVL.

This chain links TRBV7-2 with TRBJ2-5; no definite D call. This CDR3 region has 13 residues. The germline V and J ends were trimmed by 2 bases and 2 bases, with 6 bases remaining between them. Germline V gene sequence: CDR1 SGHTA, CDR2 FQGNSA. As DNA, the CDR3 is TGTGCCAGCAGCTTAAATCTTCAAGAGACCCAGTACTTC. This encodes CASSLNLQETQYF.

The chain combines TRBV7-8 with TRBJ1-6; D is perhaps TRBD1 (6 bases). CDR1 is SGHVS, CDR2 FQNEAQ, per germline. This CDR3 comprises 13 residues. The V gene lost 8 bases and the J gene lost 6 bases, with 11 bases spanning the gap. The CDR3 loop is CASLGQSNSPLHF. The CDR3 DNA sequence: TGTGCCAGCCTTGGACAGAGTAATTCACCCCTCCACTTT.

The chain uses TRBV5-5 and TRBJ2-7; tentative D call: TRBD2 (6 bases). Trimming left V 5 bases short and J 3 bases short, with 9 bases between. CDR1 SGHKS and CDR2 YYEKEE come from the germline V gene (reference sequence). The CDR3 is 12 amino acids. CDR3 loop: CASSSGVYEQYF. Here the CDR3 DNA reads TGTGCCAGCAGTTCGGGGGTCTACGAGCAGTACTTC.